This T cell receptor beta chain was profiled in a study of neurological immune-mediated disorders. Study conclusions and caveats: One cluster of related CDR3 sequences contained, by phylogenetic grouping, the repertoires of 18 of 34 multiple sclerosis patients and formed a possible signature.

There are many counts of this clonotype. Its antigen is unidentified. 5'RACE generated cDNA with 10-nucleotide random UMIs. Using its own MiXCR run on the 5' RACE reads, TCRdb lists one record per CDR3 protein. This sample has 50,000 to 65,000 distinct CDR3 sequences; roughly 3.5% occur once, and the top ten carry approximately 1.5%. Sequenced material: PBMCs. This TCR was sampled from a man aged 25-45 years with multiple sclerosis.

CDR3 amino acids: CASSGGGSLPETQYF. In DNA, the CDR3 is TGCGCCAGCAGTGGAGGCGGCTCTCTACCAGAGACCCAGTACTTC. The chain links TRBV5-1 to TRBJ2-5, with D perhaps TRBD2 (5 bases). The germline V and J ends were trimmed by 5 bases and 4 bases, with 18 bases remaining between them. The CDR3 has 15 amino acids. CDR1 SGHRS and CDR2 YFSETQ come from the germline V gene.